One sample yielded the 27 T cell receptor beta chains listed below, sequenced in a study of human T cells and chemical hapten exposure. From the RACE reads, TCRdb called clonotypes with MiXCR, one entry per CDR3 protein. The sample has approximately 340,000 distinct CDR3 sequences, around 7% seen once; the top ten hold roughly 7.9%. Time point: patch test 1, 2 weeks after DPC sensitization. As to treatment: therapeutic diphenylcyclopropenone sensitization with weekly scalp DPC. Sample: whole blood, taken in connection with sensitization to the hapten diphenylcyclopropenone (DPC). The receptor set was obtained from a woman between 18 and 29 years old with alopecia areata. Some clones in this sample may be carry-over from other donors' samples.

This clonotype has ten or more counts. The rearrangement links TRBV7-9 to TRBJ2-3, with a weak D call TRBD2 (5 bases). V dropped 2 bases and J dropped 2 bases, with 14 bases sitting between them. The V gene's germline CDR1 is SEHNR and CDR2 FQNEAQ (reference sequence). The CDR3 consists of 16 residues. This CDR3 reads CASSLTPGSLTDTQYF. The CDR3 nucleotides are TGTGCCAGCAGCTTAACGCCGGGGTCGCTCACAGATACGCAGTATTTT.

This clonotype was detected a few times. This sequence joins TRBV10-3 and TRBJ1-3; possibly TRBD1 for D (5 bases). Trimming removed 2 bases from V and 7 bases from J, with 18 bases in between. The CDR3 runs to 16 residues. Germline values: CDR1 ENHRY, CDR2 SYGVKD. CDR3 bases: TGTGCCATCAGTGAGACTCAGGGTAACTCCAGGAACACCATATATTTT. Residues: CAISETQGNSRNTIYF.

This clonotype has only a few counts. The chain couples TRBV10-2 to TRBJ1-1; 9 bases fit TRBD1. Germline values: CDR1 WSHSY, CDR2 SAAADI. The CDR3 has 14 residues. J was trimmed by 6 bases and V by 7 bases; bases with no gene match: 9. DNA for the CDR3: TGCGCCAGCACGGACAGGGGTCGAAGGGCTGAAGCTTTCTTT. Translated, it gives CASTDRGRRAEAFF.

This chain uses TRBV5-1 with TRBJ1-6; no clear D. The CDR3 has 19 amino acids. V lost 1 base to trimming and J lost 0 bases, with 17 bases between them. Germline V CDR1 and CDR2: SGHRS, YFSETQ. The CDR3 bases are TGCGCCAGCAGCTTGTTAATCGCGGTTAAAAGCTCCTATAATTCACCCCTCCACTTT. Its translation is CASSLLIAVKSSYNSPLHF. The variable domain in full, completed from reference TRBV5-1 and TRBJ1-6, reads KAGVTQTPRYLIKTRGQQVTLSCSPISGHRSVSWYQQTPGQGLQFLFEYFSETQRNKGNFPGRFSGRQFSNSRSEMNVSTLELGDSALYLCASSLLIAVKSSYNSPLHFGNGTRLTVT.

V is TRBV27 and J is TRBJ2-1; D is perhaps TRBD2 (6 bases). In germline, CDR1 is MNHEY, CDR2 SMNVEV (reference sequence). This CDR3 is 16 amino acids long. V was pared by 6 bases and J by 9 bases, with 24 bases between. The CDR3 loop reads CASSKYTGGKVSEQFF. DNA of the CDR3: TGTGCCAGCAGCAAATATACTGGGGGGAAGGTTAGTGAGCAGTTCTTC.

This clonotype was seen a few times. This sequence joins TRBV9 and TRBJ2-3, with D tentatively TRBD1 or TRBD2 (5 bases each). Germline V CDR1 and CDR2: SGDLS, YYNGEE. This CDR3 comprises 16 residues. V lost 0 bases to trimming and J lost 5 bases, with 16 bases between them. CDR3 sequence (DNA): TGTGCCAGCAGCGTAGGGGACGAGCCAAGCGTAGATACGCAGTATTTT. Translation: CASSVGDEPSVDTQYF.

This clonotype has only a few counts. The J gene is TRBJ1-3, the V gene TRBV5-1; a possible D gene is TRBD1 (5 bases). The CDR3 spans 14 residues. The V gene's germline CDR1 is SGHRS and CDR2 YFSETQ. Trimming stripped 0 bases from V and 3 bases from J, with 7 bases between. DNA for the CDR3: TGCGCCAGCAGCTTGGGGGACTTTGGAAACACCATATATTTT. Protein sequence: CASSLGDFGNTIYF.

This clonotype occurred a few times. This chain connects TRBV7-9 to TRBJ2-5, with a possible D match to TRBD1 (5 bases). Between the trimmed V and J ends, which lost 4 bases and 3 bases, there was a span of 15 bases. Germline V gives CDR1 SEHNR, CDR2 FQNEAQ (reference sequence). The CDR3 runs 15 residues. In DNA, the CDR3 is TGTGCCAGCAGCTCTGGCAGGGTATCGGAAGAGACCCAGTACTTC. Translation: CASSSGRVSEETQYF.

In its sample, this clonotype was seen a few times. The chain uses TRBV5-4 and TRBJ2-3, with 14 bases aligning to TRBD2. Germline V gene sequence: CDR1 SGHNT, CDR2 YYREEE (reference sequence). J was trimmed by 2 bases and V by 3 bases; bases with no gene match: 5. This CDR3 contains 17 residues. CDR3 nucleotide sequence: TGTGCCAGCAGCTGGTTGACTAGCGGGGGGGCCACAGATACGCAGTATTTT. Its translation: CASSWLTSGGATDTQYF.

This clonotype showed up many times. The genes are TRBV14 and TRBJ2-3; the D is unclear. V was shortened by 0 bases and J by 1 base, with 5 bases between the two germline ends. Germline CDR1 and CDR2: SGHDN and FVKESK. The CDR3 totals 14 residues. CDR3 bases: TGTGCCAGCAGCCAAGACTTGCGCACAGATACGCAGTATTTT. It translates to CASSQDLRTDTQYF.

The chain has TRBV6-5 and TRBJ2-6; no clear D. This CDR3 has 16 residues. The germline CDR1 and CDR2 sequences are MNHEY and SVGAGI. The germline V and J ends were trimmed by 4 bases and 4 bases, with 14 bases remaining between them. The CDR3 sequence: CASSSPRAKGANVLTF. In nucleotides, the CDR3 is TGTGCCAGCAGTTCTCCCCGAGCCAAAGGGGCCAACGTCCTGACTTTC.

This clonotype was picked up a small number of times. This rearrangement joins TRBV12-3 or TRBV12-4 to TRBJ1-5; 7 bases map to TRBD1. Trimming took 4 bases from V and 11 from J; bases not matched to a gene: 14. This CDR3 region has 15 residues. The CDR3 loop is CASSSMTGLPAAQHF. CDR3 sequence (DNA): TGTGCCAGCAGTTCCATGACAGGGCTTCCAGCGGCCCAGCATTTT.

On this clonotype: An end of the junction differs from the germline gene, which may be a read error. The rearrangement uses TRBV27 and TRBJ1-2; D remains ambiguous. CDR1 is MNHEY and CDR2 is SMNVEV in the germline V gene (reference sequence). The CDR3 is 12 amino acids. CDR3 DNA sequence: TGTGCCAGCAGTTTATCAGGGTATGACTACACCTTC. This translates into CASSLSGYDYTF.

This clonotype was seen repeatedly, ten times or more. The chain links TRBV12-3 or TRBV12-4 to TRBJ1-2, with TRBD1 identical over 8 bases. The CDR3 contains 13 residues. V trimming: 5 bases; J trimming: 7 bases; junction bases outside the gene matches: 6. CDR3 DNA sequence: TGTGCCAGCAGTCTCGGACAGGGTTCTGGCTACACCTTC. Its protein is CASSLGQGSGYTF.

This clonotype was counted only a few times. The J gene is TRBJ1-4, the V gene TRBV7-6; a weak D match, TRBD1 (6 bases). The CDR3 is 15 amino acids. CDR1 is SGHVS and CDR2 is FNYEAQ in the germline V gene. V dropped 2 bases and J dropped 4 bases, with 11 bases sitting between them. CDR3 residues: CASSLNQGYNEKLFF. The CDR3 nucleotides are TGTGCCAGCAGCTTAAACCAGGGGTATAATGAAAAACTGTTTTTT.

This clonotype was seen only a few times. V is TRBV29-1 and J is TRBJ2-3; unclear D gene. The CDR3 has 14 residues. Trimming took 6 bases from V and 2 from J, leaving 15 bases between them. Germline V gene sequence: CDR1 SQVTM, CDR2 ANQGSEA. The CDR3 region has the DNA TGCAGCGTCGTGGACGGGCTACACACAGATACGCAGTATTTT. This translates into CSVVDGLHTDTQYF.

This clonotype turned up a few times. The V call is TRBV12-3 or TRBV12-4, the J call TRBJ1-2, with 7 nucleotides matching TRBD1. The CDR3 length is 14 residues. V lost 5 bases and J lost 4; bases outside the gene matches: 7. CDR3 amino acids: CASSTGAGGYGYTF. In nucleotides, the CDR3 is TGTGCCAGCAGTACCGGTGCAGGGGGCTATGGCTACACCTTC.

This clonotype turned up a few times. The chain is built from TRBV9 and TRBJ2-5, with 8 bases identical to TRBD2. The CDR3 totals 14 residues. Per germline, CDR1 SGDLS and CDR2 YYNGEE. With 3 bases clipped from V and 0 bases from J, the junction kept 1 base outside the gene matches. The CDR3 DNA follows: TGTGCCAGCAGCGGTAGCGGGGACCAAGAGACCCAGTACTTC. This gives the protein CASSGSGDQETQYF.

The CDR3 protein is CASSIKVTGPYEQYF. The CDR3 region has the DNA TGTGCCAGTAGTATAAAGGTGACAGGGCCCTACGAGCAGTACTTC. This chain links TRBV19 with TRBJ2-7, with 7 bases fitting TRBD1. Trimming removed 2 bases from V and 2 bases from J; junction bases left unmatched: 6. The germline V gene encodes CDR1 LNHDA and CDR2 SQIVND (reference sequence). This CDR3 is built from 15 residues.

In this sample, this clonotype turned up a few times. The rearrangement joins TRBV6-1 to TRBJ1-2; perhaps TRBD1 as D (5 bases). The V gene lost 6 bases and the J gene lost 4 bases, with 18 bases spanning the gap. The CDR3 is 15 residues long. Germline V lookup: CDR1 MNHNS, CDR2 SASEGT. The CDR3 coding sequence is TGTGCCAGCAGGATTGAGGACAACCGAATCTATGGCTACACCTTC. Translation gives CASRIEDNRIYGYTF.

This clonotype was counted a few times. V and J are TRBV10-3 and TRBJ2-7; the D is unclear. The CDR3 covers 12 residues. CDR1 ENHRY and CDR2 SYGVKD come from the germline V gene. V was cut by 5 bases and J by 3 bases, with 8 bases left in between. For the CDR3, the DNA is TGTGCCATCAGTTACACGATCTACGAGCAGTACTTC. Translated, it gives CAISYTIYEQYF.

The gene calls are TRBV6-1 and TRBJ2-4; perhaps TRBD1 as D (5 bases). There are 14 residues in the CDR3. V was cut by 1 base and J by 8 bases, with 12 bases left in between. In germline, CDR1 is MNHNS, CDR2 SASEGT. The CDR3 region is CASSEGQTWDIQYF. The DNA for the CDR3 is TGTGCCAGCAGTGAAGGACAGACCTGGGACATTCAGTACTTC.

This clonotype has a handful of counts. The genes are TRBV7-2 and TRBJ2-3; TRBD2 is a possible D gene (5 bases). V was pared by 5 bases and J by 2 bases, with 8 bases between. CDR1 is SGHTA and CDR2 is FQGNSA in the germline V gene. The CDR3 runs 13 residues. The CDR3 DNA sequence: TGTGCCAGCAGCCCAGACTACACAGATACGCAGTATTTT. It yields the protein CASSPDYTDTQYF.

V gene TRBV5-6 combines with J gene TRBJ2-3; the D gene is possibly TRBD2 (5 bases). Per germline, CDR1 SGHDT and CDR2 YYEEEE. Trimming removed 4 bases from V and 1 base from J, with 16 bases in between. This CDR3 contains 16 residues. The DNA for the CDR3 is TGTGCCAGCAGCGATTGGGGTCTAGCTGGCACAGATACGCAGTATTTT. It yields the protein CASSDWGLAGTDTQYF.

This clonotype has a count of ten or more. The V gene is TRBV12-3 or TRBV12-4, the J gene TRBJ2-6, with D uncertain. CDR3 length equals 13 residues. Trimming removed 6 bases from V and 1 base from J, with 4 bases in between. This chain's CDR3 is CASRVSGANVLTF. The CDR3 DNA is TGTGCCAGCAGGGTGTCTGGGGCCAACGTCCTGACTTTC.

Many counts were recorded for this clonotype. This rearrangement joins TRBV7-2 to TRBJ2-3; tentatively, D is TRBD1 or TRBD2 (5 bases each). CDR1 and CDR2 from the germline V gene are SGHTA and FQGNSA. V lost 4 bases to trimming and J lost 0 bases, with 11 bases between them. The CDR3 extends over 15 amino acids. The CDR3 region is CASSWGGLSTDTQYF. DNA of the CDR3: TGTGCCAGCAGCTGGGGCGGGCTCAGCACAGATACGCAGTATTTT.

This clonotype has only a few counts. The chain recombines TRBV15 with TRBJ1-2; tentatively, D is TRBD1 (5 bases). Germline V lookup: CDR1 LNHNV, CDR2 YYDKDF (reference sequence). The CDR3 spans 15 residues. Trimming removed 5 bases from V and 7 bases from J, with 20 bases in between. The CDR3 region has the DNA TGTGCCACCAGCGTCCGGACGGTACCCAGGGCTGGCTACACCTTC. Translating it yields CATSVRTVPRAGYTF.